This entry describes one T cell receptor beta chain. For the second PCR, which ran for about 7 to 11 cycles, a sample-barcoded 5' primer and a J-beta primer mix were used. MiXCR was run by TCRdb on the 5' RACE reads, yielding one entry per CDR3 protein. The data hold some 1.5 million distinct CDR3 sequences, with 28% observed a single time. The sample originates from a study of blood T cells in healthy people across ages. The length of the CDR3 is 14 residues. V shed 6 bases and J 6 bases; nucleotides not matched to a gene: 11. Per the germline V gene, CDR1 is DFQATT and CDR2 is SNEGSKA (reference sequence).

Sequenced input: blood. This TCR was recovered from a woman in her twenties or thirties in good health. The J gene is TRBJ2-7, the V gene TRBV20-1; TRBD2 matches 10 bases. This chain's CDR3 is CSARGGAGGVEQYF. CDR3 nucleotide sequence: TGCAGTGCCCGAGGGGGAGCGGGAGGGGTCGAGCAGTACTTC.